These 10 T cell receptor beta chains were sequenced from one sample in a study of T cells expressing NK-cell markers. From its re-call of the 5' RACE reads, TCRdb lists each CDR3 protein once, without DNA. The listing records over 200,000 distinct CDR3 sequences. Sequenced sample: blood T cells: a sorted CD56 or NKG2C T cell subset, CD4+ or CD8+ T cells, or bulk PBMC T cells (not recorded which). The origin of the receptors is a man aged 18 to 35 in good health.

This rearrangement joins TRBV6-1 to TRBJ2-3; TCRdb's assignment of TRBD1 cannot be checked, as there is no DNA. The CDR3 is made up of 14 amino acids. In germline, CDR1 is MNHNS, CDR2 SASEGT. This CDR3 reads CASRMGTGQDTQYF.

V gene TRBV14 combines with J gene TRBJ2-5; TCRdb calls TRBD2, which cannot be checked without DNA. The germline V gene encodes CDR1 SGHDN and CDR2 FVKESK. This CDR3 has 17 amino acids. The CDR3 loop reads CASSQVRERGLQETQYF.

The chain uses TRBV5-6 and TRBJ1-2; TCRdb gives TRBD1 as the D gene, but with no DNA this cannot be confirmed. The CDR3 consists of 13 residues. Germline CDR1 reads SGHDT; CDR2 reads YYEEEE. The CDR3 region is CASSLASGVGYTF. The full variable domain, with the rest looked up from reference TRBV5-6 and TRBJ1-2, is DAGVTQSPTHLIKTRGQQVTLRCSPKSGHDTVSWYQQALGQGPQFIFQYYEEEERQRGNFPDRFSGHQFPNYSSELNVNALLLGDSALYLCASSLASGVGYTFGSGTRLTVV.

CDR3 region: CASSPGGPGFANTGELFF. The chain is built from TRBV7-7 and TRBJ2-2; no DNA is available, so the TRBD2 call from TCRdb remains unchecked. CDR1 is SSHAT, CDR2 FNYEAQ, per germline (reference sequence). The CDR3 contains 18 residues.

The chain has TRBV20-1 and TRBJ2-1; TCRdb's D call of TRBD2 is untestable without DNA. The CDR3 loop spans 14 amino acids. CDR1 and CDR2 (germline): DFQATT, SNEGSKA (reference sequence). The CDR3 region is CSAAVLAGGHEQFF.

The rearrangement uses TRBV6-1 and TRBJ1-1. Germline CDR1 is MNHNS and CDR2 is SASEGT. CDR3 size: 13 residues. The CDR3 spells CASSEAPVTEAFF.

CDR3 amino acids: CAISEGRGENSPLHF. V and J are TRBV10-3 and TRBJ1-6; TCRdb picks TRBD1, but there is no DNA to check that call. The CDR3 is 15 residues long. Germline CDR1 is ENHRY and CDR2 is SYGVKD.

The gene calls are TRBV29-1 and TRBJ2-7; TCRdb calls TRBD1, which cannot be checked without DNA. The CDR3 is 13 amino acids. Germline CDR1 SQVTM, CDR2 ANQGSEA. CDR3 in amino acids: CSARDRGRYEQYF.

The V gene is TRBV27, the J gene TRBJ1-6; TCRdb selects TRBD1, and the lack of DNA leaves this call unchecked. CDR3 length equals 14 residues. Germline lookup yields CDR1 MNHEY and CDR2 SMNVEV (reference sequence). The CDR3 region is CASRGTANNSPLHF.

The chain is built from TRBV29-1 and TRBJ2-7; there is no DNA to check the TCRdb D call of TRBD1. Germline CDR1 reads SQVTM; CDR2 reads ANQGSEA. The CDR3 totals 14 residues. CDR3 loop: CSARGQGKTYEQYF.